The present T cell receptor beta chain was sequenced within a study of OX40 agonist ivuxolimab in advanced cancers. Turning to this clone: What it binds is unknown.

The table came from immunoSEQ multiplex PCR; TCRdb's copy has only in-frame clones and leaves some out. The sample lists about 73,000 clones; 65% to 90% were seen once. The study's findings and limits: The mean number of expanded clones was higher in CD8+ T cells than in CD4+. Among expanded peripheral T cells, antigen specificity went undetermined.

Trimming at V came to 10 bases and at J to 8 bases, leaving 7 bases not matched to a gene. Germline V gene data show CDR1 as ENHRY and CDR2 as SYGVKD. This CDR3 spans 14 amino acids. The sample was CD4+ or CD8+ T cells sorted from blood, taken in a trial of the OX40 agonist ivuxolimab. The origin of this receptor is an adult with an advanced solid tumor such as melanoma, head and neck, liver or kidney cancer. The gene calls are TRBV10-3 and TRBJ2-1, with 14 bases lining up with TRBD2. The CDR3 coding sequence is TGTGCCACCCGGACTAGCGGGGGGCGGGATGAGCAGTTCTTC. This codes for CATRTSGGRDEQFF.